What follows are 10 T cell receptor beta chains derived from one specimen sequenced in a study of cytomegalovirus exposure and HLA in healthy donors. In the PCR, 60 Vbeta and 13 Jbeta primers were used. The assay was immunoSEQ multiplex PCR, and TCRdb's table has in-frame clones only and misses some. The profile shows 100,000 to 150,000 clones, more than 70% of them singletons. Source material: PBMCs. These receptors were taken from a man aged 30 to 39 in good health and CMV-seronegative.

This clone has just a few counts. With only one base between it and a far larger clone, this is likely a read error. The chain employs TRBV5-1 and TRBJ1-1; 8 bases are shared with TRBD1. There are 14 residues in the CDR3. The germline V gene has CDR1 SGHRS and CDR2 YFSETQ. Germline trimming cut 2 bases from V and 3 bases from J; bases unmatched to any gene: 3. The CDR3 coding sequence is TGCGCCAGCAGCTTCCAGGGGGCGGACACTGAAGCTTTCTTT. This sequence encodes CASSFQGADTEAFF.

The chain links TRBV5-4 to TRBJ1-6; 9 bases align to TRBD1. V gave up 4 bases and J gave up 6 bases; unmatched junction bases: 8. Looked up from germline, CDR1 is SGHNT and CDR2 is YYREEE (reference sequence). This CDR3 is built from 16 residues. The CDR3 region is CASSPPDRGSNSPLHF. CDR3 nucleotides: TGTGCCAGCAGCCCGCCGGACAGGGGAAGTAATTCACCCCTCCACTTT.

The chain uses TRBV5-1 and TRBJ1-1; a possible D gene is TRBD1 (6 bases). With 4 bases removed from V and 0 bases from J, the gap between germline ends came to 13 bases. This CDR3 spans 15 amino acids. Germline assignment: CDR1 SGHRS and CDR2 YFSETQ. The DNA for the CDR3 is TGCGCCAGCAGCGCACGTAAGGGGGTGAACACTGAAGCTTTCTTT. Translated: CASSARKGVNTEAFF.

V and J are TRBV18 and TRBJ1-1; D is perhaps TRBD1 (6 bases). In germline, CDR1 is KGHSH, CDR2 LQKENI. The CDR3 is 16 amino acids. The V end lost 3 bases, the J end lost 4 bases, and 18 bases lay between the germline ends. CDR3 nucleotide sequence: TGTGCCAGCTCACCTCTCGGGGGGGGGCTGCGCACTGAAGCTTTCTTT. As protein: CASSPLGGGLRTEAFF.

On this clone itself: The same CDR3 is also encoded by other DNA sequences in this sample. J is TRBJ2-5 and V is TRBV5-5; 8 nucleotides match TRBD2. The CDR3 length is 15 residues. The germline V gene encodes CDR1 SGHKS and CDR2 YYEKEE (reference sequence). Germline trimming cut 0 bases from V and 1 base from J; bases unmatched to any gene: 2. The CDR3 sequence: CASSLGGGTQETQYF. The CDR3 DNA sequence: TGTGCCAGCAGCTTGGGCGGGGGGACCCAAGAGACCCAGTACTTC.

V usage is TRBV6-5 and J usage is TRBJ2-5; 11 nucleotides align to TRBD2. The CDR3 runs to 15 residues. Looked up from germline, CDR1 is MNHEY and CDR2 is SVGAGI. Trimming took 4 bases from V and 5 from J; bases not matched to a gene: 6. The CDR3 DNA sequence: TGTGCCAGCAGTTTCAGTAGCGGGGGGGCCGAGACCCAGTACTTC. Its translation: CASSFSSGGAETQYF.

This clone has just a few counts. Here the CDR3 DNA reads TGTGCCAGCAGCCTAGGGACAGGGGGCGAATACGAGCAGTACTTC. It specifies CASSLGTGGEYEQYF. The chain joins TRBV28 to TRBJ2-7; TRBD1 agrees at 12 bases. This CDR3 spans 15 amino acids. With V trimmed by 6 bases and J by 4 bases, 7 bases remained unmatched. CDR1 is MDHEN and CDR2 is SYDVKM in the germline V gene. Full variable domain (rest looked up from reference TRBV28 and TRBJ2-7): DVKVTQSSRYLVKRTGEKVFLECVQDMDHENMFWYRQDPGLGLRLIYFSYDVKMKEKGDIPEGYSVSREKKERFSLILESASTNQTSMYLCASSLGTGGEYEQYFGPGTRLTVT.

The genes are TRBV4-1 and TRBJ2-2; the match to TRBD1 covers 7 bases. Germline V gene sequence: CDR1 MGHRA, CDR2 YSYEKL. V shed 3 bases and J 9 bases; nucleotides not matched to a gene: 10. This CDR3 is 15 amino acids long. CDR3 sequence (DNA): TGCGCCAGCAGCCAGTTTTCAACAGGGGTCTGGGAGCTGTTTTTT. Encoded protein: CASSQFSTGVWELFF.

The rearrangement joins TRBV4-3 to TRBJ2-1; TRBD1 might be the D (5 bases). The CDR3 loop spans 15 amino acids. Trimming stripped 1 base from V and 2 bases from J, with 9 bases between. Per the germline V gene, CDR1 is LGHNA and CDR2 is YSLEER. CDR3 nucleotide sequence: TGCGCCAGCAGCCAAGGGACACAAACCTACAATGAGCAGTTCTTC. Residues: CASSQGTQTYNEQFF.

This clone has just a few counts. The junction shows a germline mismatch at one end, possibly a read error. This sequence joins TRBV7-9 and TRBJ1-5; possibly TRBD1 for D (6 bases). There are 12 residues in the CDR3. CDR1 is SEHNR and CDR2 is FQNEAQ in the germline V gene (reference sequence). DNA of the CDR3: TGTTCCAGCAGCCAGGACAGACAGCCCCAGCATTTT. Its translation: CSSSQDRQPQHF. Looking up the rest from reference TRBV7-9 and TRBJ1-5 gives the full variable domain: DTGVSQNPRHKITKRGQNVTFRCDPISEHNRLYWYRQTLGQGPEFLTYFQNEAQLEKSRLLSDRFSAERPKGSFSTLEIQRTEQGDSAMYLCSSSQDRQPQHFGDGTRLSIL.